Following are 27 T cell receptor beta chains from one sample sequenced in a study of blood T cell repertoires in COVID-19. Assay: immunoSEQ multiplex PCR; the TCRdb copy retains only in-frame clones and omits some. The sample consists of approximately 220,000 clones, 85% to 90% of them appearing once. Source material: PBMCs or T cells enriched from blood (not recorded which). These receptors originate from a man aged 25 to 45 who had recovered from COVID-19.

The chain uses TRBV21-1 and TRBJ2-1; the D call of TRBD2 is as the table states it, not checked on the DNA. TRBV21-1 represents a pseudogene. The CDR3 sequence is 14 residues long. The CDR3 is CASDRLAGRGEQFF. Written as DNA, the CDR3 is TGTGCCAGTGACAGGCTAGCGGGGAGGGGTGAGCAGTTCTTC.

The chain uses TRBV3-1 (or the pseudogene TRBV3-2) and TRBJ2-1; D is unresolved. Germline V CDR1 and CDR2: LGHDT, YNNKEL (reference sequence). Trimming pared 4 bases from V and 9 bases from J, leaving 16 bases between. This CDR3 contains 14 residues. This CDR3 reads CASSPTTQVAEQFF. For the CDR3, the DNA is TGTGCCAGCAGCCCAACGACCCAAGTAGCTGAGCAGTTCTTC.

V and J are TRBV6-5 and TRBJ2-4, with D possibly being TRBD2 (5 bases). The CDR3 is 14 amino acids. CDR1 and CDR2 from the germline V gene are MNHEY and SVGAGI. Trimming removed 6 bases from V and 8 bases from J, with 17 bases in between. The CDR3 sequence is CASRRRTRDDIQYF. In DNA, the CDR3 is TGTGCCAGCAGAAGACGTACTAGAGATGACATTCAGTACTTC.

Concerning this clone: This sample also contains other DNA sequences that code for the same CDR3. The rearrangement joins TRBV5-4 to TRBJ1-2; TRBD1 agrees at 7 bases. V dropped 0 bases and J dropped 2; count of bases not matched to a gene: 1. Germline CDR1 reads SGHNT; CDR2 reads YYREEE (reference sequence). This CDR3 comprises 14 residues. The CDR3 spells CASSLGQGNYGYTF. In nucleotides, the CDR3 is TGTGCCAGCAGCTTGGGACAGGGCAACTATGGCTACACCTTC.

This chain connects TRBV30 to TRBJ2-1; D gene ambiguous. This CDR3 has 12 amino acids. Germline-derived CDR1 and CDR2 are GTSNPN and SVGIG (reference sequence). The V end lost 0 bases, the J end lost 5 bases, and 5 bases lay between the germline ends. DNA of the CDR3: TGTGCCTGGAGTGTACATCACAATGAGCAGTTCTTC. Translation gives CAWSVHHNEQFF.

This rearrangement joins TRBV18 to TRBJ1-1; D perhaps matches TRBD1 (6 bases). V lost 3 bases and J lost 8, with 16 bases in between. From germline, CDR1 is KGHSH and CDR2 LQKENI. The CDR3 runs 14 residues. The CDR3 loop is CASSPDSGVLEAFF. DNA of the CDR3: TGTGCCAGCTCACCGGATTCAGGGGTCTTAGAAGCTTTCTTT. The variable domain in full, completed from reference TRBV18 and TRBJ1-1, reads NAGVMQNPRHLVRRRGQEARLRCSPMKGHSHVYWYRQLPEEGLKFMVYLQKENIIDESGMPKERFSAEFPKEGPSILRIQQVVRGDSAAYFCASSPDSGVLEAFFGQGTRLTVV.

Turning to this clone: This sample includes further DNA sequences coding for the same CDR3. The chain combines TRBV5-1 with TRBJ2-7, with 10 bases that match TRBD1. The CDR3 extends over 14 amino acids. J gave up 2 bases and V 4 bases, and 3 bases lay outside the gene matches. Germline CDR1 reads SGHRS; CDR2 reads YFSETQ. The CDR3 DNA reads as TGCGCCAGCAGCATTGGACAGGGGGCCTACGAGCAGTACTTC. This translates into CASSIGQGAYEQYF.

J is TRBJ2-5 and V is TRBV30, with TRBD2 matching 10 bases. The CDR3 totals 14 residues. Germline loops: CDR1 GTSNPN, CDR2 SVGIG (reference sequence). The V gene end was trimmed by 3 bases and the J gene end by 6 bases; junction bases not matched to a gene: 7. The CDR3 nucleotides are TGTGCCTGGAGGATAGCGGGGGGCCGCCAGACCCAGTACTTC. This translates into CAWRIAGGRQTQYF.

The genes are TRBV11-3 and TRBJ2-3, with a tentative D call TRBD2 (6 bases). CDR1 and CDR2 from the germline V gene are SGHNT and YENEEA. Trimming took off 5 bases at V and 8 bases at J, with 17 bases between the two ends. The CDR3 loop spans 14 amino acids. The CDR3 region is CASSPQGGEGTQYF. The CDR3 nucleotides read TGTGCCAGCAGCCCTCAGGGAGGTGAAGGTACGCAGTATTTT.

The chain carries TRBV29-1 and TRBJ1-2, with no clear D. V dropped 1 base and J dropped 4 bases, with 13 bases sitting between them. The CDR3 runs to 14 residues. The V gene's germline CDR1 is SQVTM and CDR2 ANQGSEA. This CDR3 is CSVEGYSRAYGYTF. The CDR3 bases are TGCAGCGTTGAAGGATACAGCCGAGCCTATGGCTACACCTTC.

This chain joins TRBV7-8 and TRBJ1-2, with 9 bases that match TRBD1. With V trimmed by 5 bases and J by 4 bases, 20 bases remained unmatched. The CDR3 is made up of 19 amino acids. The germline V gene has CDR1 SGHVS and CDR2 FQNEAQ. Written as DNA, the CDR3 is TGTGCCAGCAGCCTGACTGCCGGGACAGGGAGAAGTGTTAGCTATGGCTACACCTTC. Protein: CASSLTAGTGRSVSYGYTF.

This clone has just a few counts. The V and J genes are TRBV5-4 and TRBJ1-1; 7 positions agree with TRBD1. Unmatched junction bases numbered 1, after V lost 4 bases and J lost 1 base. Germline CDR1 reads SGHNT; CDR2 reads YYREEE (reference sequence). The CDR3 is 13 amino acids. CDR3 amino acids: CASSRDRNTEAFF. CDR3 in DNA: TGTGCCAGCAGCCGGGACAGGAACACTGAAGCTTTCTTT.

The CDR3 DNA reads TGTGCCAGCAGCCGCGGACAGGGGACCGGGGAGCTGTTTTTT. Amino acids: CASSRGQGTGELFF. The genes are TRBV7-2 and TRBJ2-2, with 9 bases fitting TRBD1. The germline CDR1 and CDR2 sequences are SGHTA and FQGNSA. The trim removed 5 bases at V and 5 bases at J, leaving 3 bases unmatched. This CDR3 has 14 residues.

This clone was observed a handful of times. CDR3 in amino acids: CASSTGTTSYNEQFF. The CDR3 coding sequence is TGTGCCAGCAGTACAGGGACAACCTCCTACAATGAGCAGTTCTTC. The V and J genes are TRBV6-2 or TRBV6-3 and TRBJ2-1; TRBD1 might be the D (6 bases). The CDR3 has 15 residues. Trimming left V 5 bases short and J 0 bases short, with 11 bases between. CDR1 and CDR2 from the germline V gene are MNHEY and SVGEGT.

The V gene is TRBV7-9, the J gene TRBJ2-4, with D perhaps matching TRBD2 (8 bases). CDR3 size: 15 residues. CDR1 and CDR2 (germline): SEHNR, FQNEAQ (reference sequence). V lost 5 bases and J lost 6, with 17 bases in between. CDR3 in DNA: TGTGCCAGCAGCGAATTCGGGGGGGACAGAAACATTCAGTACTTC. Amino acids: CASSEFGGDRNIQYF.

The V call is TRBV5-4, the J call TRBJ1-4; D gene ambiguous. V was trimmed by 4 bases and J by 7 bases, leaving 23 bases between them. CDR3 length: 17 residues. From germline, CDR1 is SGHNT and CDR2 YYREEE (reference sequence). The CDR3 sequence: CASSSDADGIEVEKLFF. CDR3 nucleotides: TGTGCCAGCAGCAGTGACGCAGACGGGATAGAAGTTGAAAAACTGTTTTTT.

The chain carries TRBV5-4 and TRBJ2-1, with 11 bases matching TRBD2. V gave up 5 bases and J gave up 4 bases; unmatched junction bases: 5. The CDR3 has 15 amino acids. Germline-derived CDR1 and CDR2 are SGHNT and YYREEE (reference sequence). The CDR3 sequence is CASRLAGGRYNEQFF. The CDR3 DNA is TGTGCCAGCAGATTAGCGGGAGGGAGGTACAATGAGCAGTTCTTC.

This chain links TRBV4-1 with TRBJ2-1; 12 bases match TRBD2. The germline CDR1 and CDR2 sequences are MGHRA and YSYEKL. The CDR3 spans 17 residues. V gave up 4 bases and J gave up 8 bases; unmatched junction bases: 12. The CDR3 DNA sequence: TGCGCCAGCAGCCTTATACCGGGACTAGCGGGTTCGCATGAGCAGTTCTTC. As protein: CASSLIPGLAGSHEQFF.

This clone was observed many times. The chain carries TRBV24-1 and TRBJ2-7; D is unresolved. The germline V and J ends were trimmed by 3 bases and 2 bases, with 13 bases remaining between them. The CDR3 totals 15 residues. From germline, CDR1 is KGHDR and CDR2 SFDVKD. The DNA for the CDR3 is TGTGCCACCAGTGATAGAGGCAGTAGACCCTACGAGCAGTACTTC. Translation gives CATSDRGSRPYEQYF.

The chain links TRBV4-3 to TRBJ2-1, with D tentatively TRBD2 (5 bases). This CDR3 region has 14 residues. V lost 4 bases to trimming and J lost 5 bases, with 12 bases between them. Germline CDR1 LGHNA, CDR2 YSLEER. In DNA, the CDR3 is TGCGCCAGCAGCCCGGACTCCTATGACAATGAGCAGTTCTTC. Protein product: CASSPDSYDNEQFF.

This chain uses TRBV10-2 with TRBJ2-5; 10 bases align to TRBD2. Germline CDR1 is WSHSY and CDR2 is SAAADI. The trim removed 7 bases at V and 1 base at J, leaving 3 bases unmatched. This CDR3 region has 14 residues. The CDR3 DNA reads as TGCGCCAGCAAAGCTAGCGGGAGCCAAGAGACCCAGTACTTC. This codes for CASKASGSQETQYF.

In its sample, this clone was seen a few times. The V gene is TRBV28, the J gene TRBJ2-5; 8 nucleotides match TRBD2. CDR1 MDHEN and CDR2 SYDVKM come from the germline V gene. The junction had 7 bases not matched to a gene; V was cut back by 3 bases and J by 1 base. This CDR3 is built from 16 residues. The CDR3 sequence: CASSFITSGTQETQYF. CDR3 DNA: TGTGCCAGCAGTTTTATCACTAGCGGAACCCAAGAGACCCAGTACTTC.

Turning to this clone: The CDR3 does not end in the conserved phenylalanine or tryptophan, so this is likely a read error. The DNA is omitted, as the CDR3 cannot be located on it reliably, and the CDR3 follows TCRdb's listing. This chain links TRBV12-3 or TRBV12-4 with TRBJ1-5; the tabulated D call, TRBD1, remains unverified against the DNA. The CDR3 is made up of 12 amino acids, end residues included. This CDR3 reads CASSLTGFRDRA.

The genes are TRBV11-1 and TRBJ2-2; no definite D call. CDR1 SGHAT and CDR2 FQDESV come from the germline V gene (reference sequence). V was trimmed by 3 bases and J by 6 bases, leaving 11 bases between them. CDR3 size: 14 residues. The CDR3 coding sequence is TGTGCCAGCAGCTTGAGTAGTATGGCCGGGGAGCTGTTTTTT. Protein: CASSLSSMAGELFF.

This chain connects TRBV6-5 to TRBJ2-2; D gene uncertain. The CDR3 has 12 residues. The germline V gene has CDR1 MNHEY and CDR2 SVGAGI. The ends were cut back, 8 bases at V and 2 bases at J, with 6 bases in the middle. CDR3 protein: CASGLNTGELFF. The DNA for the CDR3 is TGTGCCAGCGGCCTTAACACCGGGGAGCTGTTTTTT.

The chain employs TRBV5-5 and TRBJ1-6, with 8 positions matching TRBD1. J gave up 5 bases and V 3 bases, and 1 base lay outside the gene matches. Germline V lookup: CDR1 SGHKS, CDR2 YYEKEE (reference sequence). The CDR3 has 14 amino acids. In DNA form, the CDR3 reads TGTGCCAGCAGCTGGACAGGGAATAATTCACCCCTCCACTTT. Protein product: CASSWTGNNSPLHF.

The chain links TRBV30 to TRBJ2-3; 7 bases fit TRBD1. CDR3 length: 14 amino acids. Germline values: CDR1 GTSNPN, CDR2 SVGIG (reference sequence). V gave up 3 bases and J gave up 2 bases; unmatched junction bases: 5. This CDR3 reads CAWRPGQSTDTQYF. The CDR3 DNA reads TGTGCCTGGAGACCGGGACAGTCCACAGATACGCAGTATTTT.